The rows below give T cell receptor beta chains drawn from one sample of a study of neurological immune-mediated disorders. TCRdb independently ran MiXCR on the 5' RACE reads; one entry per CDR3 protein. The sample holds tens of thousands of distinct CDR3 sequences; 3.4% are singletons and the top ten take around 3.8%. The specimen was PBMCs. The receptors derive from a man aged 40-55 years with multiple sclerosis. Each CDR3 is given with its conserved first and last residue. A D gene is named only where the DNA matches it firmly. For some rows the clone size is stated as once, few or many, or as a class when expanded; others skip it.

DNA	CDR3	D	V	J	size
TGTGCCAGCAGTGCCCGGGACCCGGGGACCTCCTATAATTCACCCCTCCACTTT	CASSARDPGTSYNSPLHF	.	TRBV6-6	TRBJ1-6	many
TGTGCCAGCAGCTTAGCGGGGGCGAGGACCGGGGAGCTGTTTTTT	CASSLAGARTGELFF	.	TRBV7-9	TRBJ2-2	many
TGCGCCAGCAGCTTGGGGTCTTGGGATGAGCAGTTCTTC	CASSLGSWDEQFF	.	TRBV5-1	TRBJ2-1	many
TGTGCCAGCGGGAGCGATGGCTACACCTTC	CASGSDGYTF	.	TRBV6-6	TRBJ1-2	many
TGTGCCAGCAGTCCCGGGCTAGCTCGGGGCTACACCTTC	CASSPGLARGYTF	.	TRBV6-5	TRBJ1-2	many
TGTGCCAGCAGCTTGGCGGGGAGTTACACCGGGGAGCTGTTTTTT	CASSLAGSYTGELFF	.	TRBV5-5	TRBJ2-2	many
TGTGCCAGCAGCCATACTAGCGGGAGCTACAATGAGCAGTTCTTC	CASSHTSGSYNEQFF	TRBD2	TRBV11-1	TRBJ2-1	many
TGCAGTGCTCTGAGCGAGGGGACTGAAGCTTTCTTT	CSALSEGTEAFF	.	TRBV20-1	TRBJ1-1	many
TGCGCCAGCAGCTCCGAGGAAACAGCCTACAATGAGCAGTTCTTC	CASSSEETAYNEQFF	.	TRBV5-1	TRBJ2-1	many
TGTGCCAGCAGCCCCACCGGGACAGGGAACACTGAAGCTTTCTTT	CASSPTGTGNTEAFF	TRBD1	TRBV11-2	TRBJ1-1	many
TGTGCCAGCAGCTTAGTCAGCCAAGAGACCCAGTACTTC	CASSLVSQETQYF	.	TRBV7-9	TRBJ2-5	many
TGTGCCAGCAGCTTGGACAGGGGGCGTGGGGACACTGAAGCTTTCTTT	CASSLDRGRGDTEAFF	TRBD1	TRBV7-9	TRBJ1-1	many
TGCGCCAGCAGCCAACAATACCAACCGGGGGCAGATGATAAGCCCTACGAGCAGTACTTC	CASSQQYQPGADDKPYEQYF	.	TRBV4-1	TRBJ2-7	medium-sized
TGCGCCAGCAGCTTGAGGTTAGAAGACGCTCTGTCGCAGTATTTT	CASSLRLEDALSQYF	.	TRBV5-1	TRBJ2-3	many
TGCGCCAGCAGCCTCGGGACAGGGCAGGAAAAACTGTTTTTT	CASSLGTGQEKLFF	TRBD1	TRBV5-1	TRBJ1-4	many
TGCAGCGCTGACGGGGACGGGGAGACCCAGTACTTC	CSADGDGETQYF	.	TRBV29-1	TRBJ2-5	many
TGTGCCAGCAGCTTAAATCCGGGGAACACCGGGGAGCTGTTTTTT	CASSLNPGNTGELFF	.	TRBV7-6	TRBJ2-2	many
TGCAGCGTTGATCACCGGGACGACTACAATGAGCAGTTCTTC	CSVDHRDDYNEQFF	.	TRBV29-1	TRBJ2-1	many
TGTGCCAGCAGCATCGACAGGGGCGACTACGAGCAGTACTTC	CASSIDRGDYEQYF	TRBD1	TRBV7-9	TRBJ2-7	many
TGTGCCAGCAGCCCCGACGGGAGGACAGGGGCTGAAGCTTTCTTT	CASSPDGRTGAEAFF	TRBD1	TRBV7-6	TRBJ1-1	.
TGTGCCAGCAGCTTAGCGCGGCTGCGTGAAGCTTTCTTT	CASSLARLREAFF	.	TRBV7-9	TRBJ1-1	many
TGTGCCAGCAGACAAATGGACAGGGACACCGGGGAGCTGTTTTTT	CASRQMDRDTGELFF	TRBD1	TRBV6-5	TRBJ2-2	many
TGCGCCAGCAGCAGGACAGGGTTTAAAGACCAAGAGACCCAGTACTTC	CASSRTGFKDQETQYF	TRBD1	TRBV5-1	TRBJ2-5	many
TGTGCCAGCAGTTACTCGGGGACAACGAGGGAGCAGTACTTC	CASSYSGTTREQYF	.	TRBV6-5	TRBJ2-7	.
TGCGCCAGCAGCTTCCCCGGAACCTACGAGCAGTACTTC	CASSFPGTYEQYF	.	TRBV5-1	TRBJ2-7	many
TGTGCCAGCATTCTCGGACAGGGTCTGTCACCCCTCCACTTT	CASILGQGLSPLHF	TRBD1	TRBV2	TRBJ1-6	many
TGTGCCAGCAGCAAGACAGGGGTTGGAGATACGCAGTATTTT	CASSKTGVGDTQYF	TRBD1	TRBV5-6	TRBJ2-3	many
TGTGCCAGCAGCCAAGACGTAGACGAGCAGTACTTC	CASSQDVDEQYF	.	TRBV3-1	TRBJ2-7	many
TGTGCCAGCAGCTCCCATCAGTCTTTCACAGATACGCAGTATTTT	CASSSHQSFTDTQYF	.	TRBV7-3	TRBJ2-3	many
TGTGCCAGCAGTTTAGCGGCAGGGGGCGGTCAGCCCCAGCATTTT	CASSLAAGGGQPQHF	TRBD1	TRBV12-3/TRBV12-4	TRBJ1-5	many
TGCGCCAGCACCGGGACAGAGGCCTACGAGCAGTACTTC	CASTGTEAYEQYF	TRBD1	TRBV5-1	TRBJ2-7	many
TGTGCCAGCAGCCCGAGGGGTTATGGCTACACCTTC	CASSPRGYGYTF	.	TRBV6-5	TRBJ1-2	many
TGCGCCAGCAGCTTTGGACAGGGGGAGACCCAGTACTTC	CASSFGQGETQYF	TRBD1	TRBV5-1	TRBJ2-5	many
TGTGCCAGCAGAAGAACCGGAGGTAGGGGGTACAATGAGCAGTTCTTC	CASRRTGGRGYNEQFF	.	TRBV6-5	TRBJ2-1	many
TGCAGCGCTAAAGTACCGCGCGGGAGCAACGAGCAGTACTTC	CSAKVPRGSNEQYF	TRBD2	TRBV20-1	TRBJ2-7	many
TGTGCCAGCAGCAAAAGAGTCTCTGGGGCCAACGTCCTGACTTTC	CASSKRVSGANVLTF	.	TRBV7-6	TRBJ2-6	many
TGTGCCAGCAGTTTCCGGGCAGTTCAAGAGACCCAGTACTTC	CASSFRAVQETQYF	.	TRBV12-3/TRBV12-4	TRBJ2-5	many
TGTGCCATCAGTGAGTCGAGGGACGCCGGGGAGCAGTTCTTC	CAISESRDAGEQFF	.	TRBV10-3	TRBJ2-1	many
TGTGCCAGCAGCACGGGGGGGGATACCGGGGAGCTGTTTTTT	CASSTGGDTGELFF	TRBD2	TRBV5-5	TRBJ2-2	many
TGTGCCAGCAGCGCAATAGGGGGCCTAGATTCACCCCTCCACTTT	CASSAIGGLDSPLHF	TRBD1	TRBV5-6	TRBJ1-6	many
TGCGCCAGCAGCTTGGCAACCAGCGGGAGAATGGATACGCAGTATTTT	CASSLATSGRMDTQYF	TRBD2	TRBV5-1	TRBJ2-3	many
TGTGCCAGCAGCTTAACAGGGGTCGAGCAGTACTTC	CASSLTGVEQYF	TRBD1	TRBV5-5	TRBJ2-7	many
TGCAGTGCTACTTACAGGGGCCAAGAGACCCAGTACTTC	CSATYRGQETQYF	TRBD1	TRBV20-1	TRBJ2-5	.
TGCGCCAGCAGCTTGGGAACAGGGGGATCCTCGAGCTCTGGAAACACCATATATTTT	CASSLGTGGSSSSGNTIYF	TRBD1	TRBV5-1	TRBJ1-3	many
TGTGCCAGCAGCTTAGCCCCGACTAGCGGGGGGGCGGAGACCCAGTACTTC	CASSLAPTSGGAETQYF	TRBD2	TRBV7-6	TRBJ2-5	many
TGCAGTGCTAGGACAGGGGGCTCAGATACGCAGTATTTT	CSARTGGSDTQYF	TRBD1	TRBV20-1	TRBJ2-3	many
TGTGCCAGCCGATTGTTAGGGGTGAACACTGAAGCTTTCTTT	CASRLLGVNTEAFF	.	TRBV27	TRBJ1-1	many
TGCAGTGCTCCAAGGGGGGGGACAGATACGCAGTATTTT	CSAPRGGTDTQYF	.	TRBV20-1	TRBJ2-3	.
TGCAGCGTTGATGGGGGGCGAGCGGGAGGAATTGAGCAGTTCTTC	CSVDGGRAGGIEQFF	TRBD2	TRBV29-1	TRBJ2-1	many
TGCAGCGTTGGTCAATCTAGCACAGATACGCAGTATTTT	CSVGQSSTDTQYF	.	TRBV29-1	TRBJ2-3	many
TGCAGTGCTCCCCCCGGGACTAGCTCCTACAATGAGCAGTTCTTC	CSAPPGTSSYNEQFF	TRBD2	TRBV20-1	TRBJ2-1	many
TGCGCCAGCAGCTTGGAGCCGGAACAGACTGAAGCTTTCTTT	CASSLEPEQTEAFF	.	TRBV5-1	TRBJ1-1	many
TGTGACAGCAGCACCATCATGAATACGCAGTATTTT	CDSSTIMNTQYF	.	TRBV11-2	TRBJ2-3	.